Listed below are T cell receptor beta chains from one sample, sequenced in a study of control samples from healthy donors and cancer patients. Sequencing was performed with immunoSEQ multiplex PCR; in TCRdb, only in-frame clones are kept and a portion is missing. Among about 220,000 clones, around 94% were seen once, and the ten largest hold 1.5%. Sequenced input: blood. The receptors here all came from a man in his fifties or sixties in good health. CDR3s include the opening cysteine and the closing phenylalanine or tryptophan. Expanded clones get a size class; other rows say once, few or many, or leave the size out.

clone size: .; J gene: TRBJ1-2; V gene: TRBV7-2; CDR3 protein: CASSLALGTGLIGYTF
clone size: .; J gene: TRBJ1-2; V gene: TRBV11-2; CDR3 protein: CASSLGGAGAHYTF
clone size: few; J gene: TRBJ2-1; V gene: TRBV6-6; CDR3 protein: CASSIDSYNEQFF
clone size: .; J gene: TRBJ2-1; V gene: TRBV19; CDR3 protein: CASSMDSDYNEQFF
clone size: .; J gene: TRBJ1-5; V gene: TRBV7-3; CDR3 protein: CASSSPGGPQHF
clone size: .; J gene: TRBJ1-1; V gene: TRBV5-5; CDR3 protein: CASSFSGGTEAFF
clone size: .; J gene: TRBJ2-3; V gene: TRBV9; CDR3 protein: CASSVGQGATDTQYF
clone size: .; J gene: TRBJ1-2; V gene: TRBV19; CDR3 protein: CASSAPRDRDPNYGYTF
clone size: .; J gene: TRBJ2-3; V gene: TRBV28; CDR3 protein: CASSLWESTDTQYF
clone size: .; J gene: TRBJ1-4; V gene: TRBV19; CDR3 protein: CASSIQSATNEKLFF
clone size: .; J gene: TRBJ2-3; V gene: TRBV11-2; CDR3 protein: CASSTAPGTAVGTDTQYF
clone size: .; J gene: TRBJ2-5; V gene: TRBV7-2; CDR3 protein: CASSLARGTQETQYF
clone size: .; J gene: TRBJ2-3; V gene: TRBV3-1/TRBV3-2; CDR3 protein: CASSVLSGTQYF
clone size: .; J gene: TRBJ2-2; V gene: TRBV15; CDR3 protein: CATSRTTGELFF
clone size: .; J gene: TRBJ1-2; V gene: TRBV5-1; CDR3 protein: CASSLAESQSGYTF
clone size: few; J gene: TRBJ2-3; V gene: TRBV4-1; CDR3 protein: CASSQSSGGSTDTQYF
clone size: .; J gene: TRBJ2-3; V gene: TRBV9; CDR3 protein: CASSVARSGGSRYGTDTQYF
clone size: once; J gene: TRBJ2-1; V gene: TRBV7-2; CDR3 protein: CASRRQGHEQFF
clone size: .; J gene: TRBJ1-1; V gene: TRBV6-5; CDR3 protein: CAGKGNTEAFF
clone size: .; J gene: TRBJ2-7; V gene: TRBV5-1; CDR3 protein: CASSFGQGGEQYF
clone size: .; J gene: TRBJ1-1; V gene: TRBV2; CDR3 protein: CASSDPGQSFTEAFF
clone size: .; J gene: TRBJ1-1; V gene: TRBV28; CDR3 protein: CASKETRVNTEAFF
clone size: .; J gene: TRBJ2-1; V gene: TRBV29-1; CDR3 protein: CSVEEQGPGFF